A selection of T cell receptor beta chains follows, all from one sample in a study of blood T cell repertoires in COVID-19. Only in-frame clones appear in the TCRdb table, and some are missing; sequencing was by immunoSEQ multiplex PCR. The sample lists about 160,000 clones, 81% occurring once. Specimen: PBMCs or T cells enriched from blood (not recorded which). Every receptor here comes from a middle-aged woman with acute COVID-19. The conserved cysteine and the conserved F or W are not part of the CDR3 here. D genes are given only for firm matches.

j_gene: TRBJ1-2
v_gene: TRBV5-8
d_gene: -
CDR3aa: ASSFWSGGYT

j_gene: TRBJ2-2
v_gene: TRBV6-5
d_gene: TRBD1
CDR3aa: ASKGQLNTGELF

j_gene: TRBJ1-5
v_gene: TRBV30
d_gene: -
CDR3aa: AWSVSGNQPQH

j_gene: TRBJ1-3
v_gene: TRBV9
d_gene: -
CDR3aa: ASSWAGESGNTIY

j_gene: TRBJ1-4
v_gene: TRBV19
d_gene: -
CDR3aa: ASSPVVNEKLF

j_gene: TRBJ1-4
v_gene: TRBV18
d_gene: -
CDR3aa: ASSLLDSRNEKLF

j_gene: TRBJ2-3
v_gene: TRBV11-3
d_gene: -
CDR3aa: ASSPHMTKSTDTQY

j_gene: TRBJ2-2
v_gene: TRBV29-1
d_gene: -
CDR3aa: SVEVTGHVEMF

j_gene: TRBJ1-1
v_gene: TRBV10-3
d_gene: -
CDR3aa: AISDFGDRNTEAF

j_gene: TRBJ2-3
v_gene: TRBV7-3
d_gene: -
CDR3aa: ASSLNGQGTDTQY

j_gene: TRBJ1-6
v_gene: TRBV9
d_gene: TRBD1
CDR3aa: ASSAGTGLNSPLH

j_gene: TRBJ2-3
v_gene: TRBV5-6
d_gene: TRBD2
CDR3aa: ASSLGSGRGTDTQY

j_gene: TRBJ1-5
v_gene: TRBV19
d_gene: -
CDR3aa: ASSPYGQKSNQPQH

j_gene: TRBJ2-7
v_gene: TRBV5-1
d_gene: -
CDR3aa: ASSPRGGGYEQY

j_gene: TRBJ2-1
v_gene: TRBV6-5
d_gene: TRBD2
CDR3aa: ASRTGLAASNEQF

j_gene: TRBJ1-5
v_gene: TRBV7-8
d_gene: -
CDR3aa: ASSEQIDQPQH

j_gene: TRBJ2-1
v_gene: TRBV30
d_gene: -
CDR3aa: AWEQDPSPNEQF

j_gene: TRBJ2-5
v_gene: TRBV6-5
d_gene: -
CDR3aa: ASSHQGYGETQY

j_gene: TRBJ1-5
v_gene: TRBV19
d_gene: TRBD1
CDR3aa: ASSRGPERDQPQH

j_gene: TRBJ2-2
v_gene: TRBV9
d_gene: -
CDR3aa: ASPDCSRELF

j_gene: TRBJ1-1
v_gene: TRBV2
d_gene: -
CDR3aa: ASKRGNTEAF

j_gene: TRBJ2-2
v_gene: TRBV11-3
d_gene: -
CDR3aa: ASEVTRYTGELF

j_gene: TRBJ1-4
v_gene: TRBV12-3/TRBV12-4
d_gene: -
CDR3aa: ASSTTANEKLF

j_gene: TRBJ2-5
v_gene: TRBV5-1
d_gene: TRBD2
CDR3aa: ASSLLAGETQY

j_gene: TRBJ2-3
v_gene: TRBV5-5
d_gene: -
CDR3aa: ASAHQPTVTDTQY

j_gene: TRBJ2-3
v_gene: TRBV6-4
d_gene: TRBD2
CDR3aa: ASSPTSGSRGDTQY

j_gene: TRBJ1-5
v_gene: TRBV30
d_gene: -
CDR3aa: AWSVGGYSNQPQH

j_gene: TRBJ2-5
v_gene: TRBV5-5
d_gene: TRBD2
CDR3aa: ASSLGGTSGQETQY

j_gene: TRBJ1-2
v_gene: TRBV28
d_gene: -
CDR3aa: ASSPPRGFGYT

j_gene: TRBJ1-4
v_gene: TRBV5-1
d_gene: -
CDR3aa: ASSEGGFGEKLF

j_gene: TRBJ1-1
v_gene: TRBV14
d_gene: -
CDR3aa: ASSQSGTNTEAF

j_gene: TRBJ2-7
v_gene: TRBV6-1
d_gene: -
CDR3aa: ASSENLSYEQY

j_gene: TRBJ2-1
v_gene: TRBV25-1
d_gene: -
CDR3aa: ASSEFTGGSYNEQF

j_gene: TRBJ2-1
v_gene: TRBV7-3
d_gene: TRBD2
CDR3aa: ASSLQGGRANEQF

j_gene: TRBJ2-1
v_gene: TRBV2
d_gene: TRBD2
CDR3aa: ASSDTSGRRTAYNEQF

j_gene: TRBJ1-1
v_gene: TRBV29-1
d_gene: -
CDR3aa: SVGAGYTEAF

j_gene: TRBJ2-1
v_gene: TRBV20-1
d_gene: -
CDR3aa: SASIGDEQF

j_gene: TRBJ1-2
v_gene: TRBV16
d_gene: TRBD1
CDR3aa: ASSQSMTGGDGYT

j_gene: TRBJ1-4
v_gene: TRBV5-1
d_gene: -
CDR3aa: ASSLARETNEKLF

j_gene: TRBJ2-3
v_gene: TRBV19
d_gene: TRBD1
CDR3aa: ASRTGGTDTQY

j_gene: TRBJ2-3
v_gene: TRBV7-9
d_gene: TRBD2
CDR3aa: ASSLVAGRPTDTQY

j_gene: TRBJ2-5
v_gene: TRBV12-3/TRBV12-4
d_gene: -
CDR3aa: ASSGAGIETQY

j_gene: TRBJ2-1
v_gene: TRBV11-3
d_gene: TRBD2
CDR3aa: ASSARGAGGPYEQF

j_gene: TRBJ1-1
v_gene: TRBV7-9
d_gene: -
CDR3aa: ASRYRDENTEAF

j_gene: TRBJ1-1
v_gene: TRBV12-3/TRBV12-4
d_gene: -
CDR3aa: ASSSPSDIFF